This T cell receptor (beta chain) was sequenced in a study of metastatic and nonmetastatic thyroid tumors. Study-level findings and limits: For both blood and tumor, malignant thyroid tumors reportedly showed significantly higher TCR beta diversity than benign nodules did.

The ends were cut back, 5 bases at V and 3 bases at J, with 14 bases in the middle. CDR3 length: 14 amino acids. From germline, CDR1 is MDHEN and CDR2 SYDVKM. This clone qualifies as medium-sized. Its antigen is unidentified. Thyroid surgery was performed in patients who had received no treatment beforehand. TCRdb called clones again from the PCR reads with MiXCR. The data show roughly 15,000 clones, approximately 20% seen once. V gene TRBV28 combines with J gene TRBJ2-7; D possibly corresponds to TRBD1 (6 bases). Source material: adjacent normal tissue. The sequence was obtained from a female donor with papillary thyroid cancer or a benign thyroid nodule (not recorded which). Some clones in this sample may be carry-over from other donors' samples. CDR3 coding DNA: TGTGCCAGCAGTAAGAACGGACAGATCTACGAGCAGTACTTC. Translation: CASSKNGQIYEQYF.